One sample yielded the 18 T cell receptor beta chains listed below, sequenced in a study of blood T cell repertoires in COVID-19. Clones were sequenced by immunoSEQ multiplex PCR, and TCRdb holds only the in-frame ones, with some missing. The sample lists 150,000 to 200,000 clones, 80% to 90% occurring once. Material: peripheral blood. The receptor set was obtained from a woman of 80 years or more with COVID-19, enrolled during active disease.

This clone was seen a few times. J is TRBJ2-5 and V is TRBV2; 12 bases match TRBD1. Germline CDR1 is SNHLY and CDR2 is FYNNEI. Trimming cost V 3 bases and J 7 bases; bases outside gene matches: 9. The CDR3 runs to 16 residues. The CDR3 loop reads CASSDSPGTGGGTQYF. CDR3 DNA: TGTGCCAGCAGTGACTCCCCTGGGACAGGGGGCGGGACCCAGTACTTC. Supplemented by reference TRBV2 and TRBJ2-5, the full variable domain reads EPEVTQTPSHQVTQMGQEVILRCVPISNHLYFYWYRQILGQKVEFLVSFYNNEISEKSEIFDDQFSVERPDGSNFTLKIRSTKLEDSAMYFCASSDSPGTGGGTQYFGPGTRLLVL.

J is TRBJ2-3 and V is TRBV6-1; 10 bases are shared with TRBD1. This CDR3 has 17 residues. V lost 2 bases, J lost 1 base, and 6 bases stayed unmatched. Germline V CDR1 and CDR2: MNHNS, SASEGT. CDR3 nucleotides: TGTGCCAGCAGTGAATTCCCGACAGGGGGCGGCACAGATACGCAGTATTTT. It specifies CASSEFPTGGGTDTQYF.

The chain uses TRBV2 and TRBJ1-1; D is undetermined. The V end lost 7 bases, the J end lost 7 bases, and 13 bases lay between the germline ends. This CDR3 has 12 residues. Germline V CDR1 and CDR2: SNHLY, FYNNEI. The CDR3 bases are TGTGCCAGCAACCCTTGGGCAAATGAAGCTTTCTTT. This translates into CASNPWANEAFF.

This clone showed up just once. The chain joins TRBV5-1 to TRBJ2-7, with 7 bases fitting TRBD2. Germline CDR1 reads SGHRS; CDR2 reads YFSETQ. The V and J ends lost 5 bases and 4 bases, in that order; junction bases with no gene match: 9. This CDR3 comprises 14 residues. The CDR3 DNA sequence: TGCGCCAGCAGGAGACTTCAGCGGGAATACGAGCAGTACTTC. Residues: CASRRLQREYEQYF.

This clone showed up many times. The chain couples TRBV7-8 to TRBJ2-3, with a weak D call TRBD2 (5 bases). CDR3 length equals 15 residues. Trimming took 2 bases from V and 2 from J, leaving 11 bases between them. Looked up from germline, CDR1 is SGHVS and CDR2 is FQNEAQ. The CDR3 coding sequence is TGTGCCAGCAGCTTACATCAGCGGAACACAGATACGCAGTATTTT. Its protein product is CASSLHQRNTDTQYF.

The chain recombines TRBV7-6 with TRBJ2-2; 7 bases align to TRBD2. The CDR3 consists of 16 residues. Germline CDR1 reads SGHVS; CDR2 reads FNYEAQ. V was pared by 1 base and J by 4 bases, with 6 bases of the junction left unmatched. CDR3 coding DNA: TGTGCCAGCAGCTTAGTTGCGGGAGTAGGCACCGGGGAGCTGTTTTTT. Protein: CASSLVAGVGTGELFF.

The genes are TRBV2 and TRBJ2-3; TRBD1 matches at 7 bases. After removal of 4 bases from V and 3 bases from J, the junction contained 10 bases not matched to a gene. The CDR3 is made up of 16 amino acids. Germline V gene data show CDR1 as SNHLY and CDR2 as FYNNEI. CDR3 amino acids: CASSGATGFRTDTQYF. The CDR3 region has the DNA TGTGCCAGCAGTGGGGCGACAGGGTTTAGAACAGATACGCAGTATTTT.

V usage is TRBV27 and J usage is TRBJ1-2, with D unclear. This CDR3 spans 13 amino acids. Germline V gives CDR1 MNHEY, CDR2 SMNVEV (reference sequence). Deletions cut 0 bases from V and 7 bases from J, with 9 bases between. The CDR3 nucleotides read TGTGCCAGCAGTTTATCGGTTCTATCTGGCTACACCTTC. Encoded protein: CASSLSVLSGYTF.

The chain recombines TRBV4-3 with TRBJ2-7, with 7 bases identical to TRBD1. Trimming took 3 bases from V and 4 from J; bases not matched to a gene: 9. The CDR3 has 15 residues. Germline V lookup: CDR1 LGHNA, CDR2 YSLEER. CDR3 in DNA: TGCGCCAGCAGCCAGTTTTGGGACAGAGATTACGAGCAGTACTTC. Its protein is CASSQFWDRDYEQYF.

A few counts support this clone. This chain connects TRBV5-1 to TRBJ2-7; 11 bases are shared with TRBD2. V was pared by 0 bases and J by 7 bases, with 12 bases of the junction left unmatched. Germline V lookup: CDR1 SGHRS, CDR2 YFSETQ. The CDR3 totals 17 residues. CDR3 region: CASSLAFTSGSTWEQYF. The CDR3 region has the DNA TGCGCCAGCAGCTTGGCCTTTACTAGCGGGAGTACTTGGGAGCAGTACTTC.

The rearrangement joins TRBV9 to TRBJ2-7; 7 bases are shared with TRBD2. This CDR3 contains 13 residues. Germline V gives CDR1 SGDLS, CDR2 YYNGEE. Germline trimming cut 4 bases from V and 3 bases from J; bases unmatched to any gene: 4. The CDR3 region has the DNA TGTGCCAGCAGCCCTTCGGGGGGCTACGAGCAGTACTTC. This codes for CASSPSGGYEQYF.

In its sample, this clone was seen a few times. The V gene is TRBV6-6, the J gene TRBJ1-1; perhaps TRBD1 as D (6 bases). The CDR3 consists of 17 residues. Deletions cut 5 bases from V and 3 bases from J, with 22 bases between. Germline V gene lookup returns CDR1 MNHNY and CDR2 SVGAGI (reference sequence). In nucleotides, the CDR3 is TGTGCCAGCAGTCACCAGGGGTCCTGGAGGACCGACACTGAAGCTTTCTTT. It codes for CASSHQGSWRTDTEAFF.

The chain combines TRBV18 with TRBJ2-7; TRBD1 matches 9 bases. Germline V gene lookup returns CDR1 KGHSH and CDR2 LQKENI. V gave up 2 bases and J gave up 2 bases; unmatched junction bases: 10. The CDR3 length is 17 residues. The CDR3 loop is CASSPRTGTGSPYEQYF. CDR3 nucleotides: TGTGCCAGCTCACCAAGGACCGGGACAGGGAGTCCCTACGAGCAGTACTTC.

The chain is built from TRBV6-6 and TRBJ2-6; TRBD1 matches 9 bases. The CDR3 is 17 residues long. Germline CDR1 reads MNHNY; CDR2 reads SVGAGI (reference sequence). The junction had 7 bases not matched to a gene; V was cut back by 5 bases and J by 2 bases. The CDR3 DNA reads TGTGCCAGCAGTCCGGGGACAGGGTTTACTGGGGCCAACGTCCTGACTTTC. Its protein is CASSPGTGFTGANVLTF.

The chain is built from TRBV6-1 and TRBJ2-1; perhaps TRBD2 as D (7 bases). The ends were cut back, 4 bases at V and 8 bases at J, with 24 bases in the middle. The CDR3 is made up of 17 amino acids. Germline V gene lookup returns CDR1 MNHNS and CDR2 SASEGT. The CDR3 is CASSVARGPPWTDEQFF. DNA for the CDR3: TGTGCCAGCAGTGTGGCGCGGGGGCCTCCGTGGACAGATGAGCAGTTCTTC.

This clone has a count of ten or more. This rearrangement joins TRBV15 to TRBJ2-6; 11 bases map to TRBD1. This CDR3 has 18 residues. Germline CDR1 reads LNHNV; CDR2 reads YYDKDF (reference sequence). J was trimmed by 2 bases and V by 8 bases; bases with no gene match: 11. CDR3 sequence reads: CATSNRDRGWAGANVLTF. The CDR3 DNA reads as TGTGCCACCTCCAACCGGGACAGGGGGTGGGCTGGGGCCAACGTCCTGACTTTC.

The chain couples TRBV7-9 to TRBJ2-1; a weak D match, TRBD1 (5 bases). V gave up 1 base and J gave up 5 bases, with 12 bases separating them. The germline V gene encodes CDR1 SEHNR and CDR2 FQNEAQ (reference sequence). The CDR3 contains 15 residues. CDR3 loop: CASSLVETVHNEQFF. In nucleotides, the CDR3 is TGTGCCAGCAGCTTAGTGGAGACAGTGCACAATGAGCAGTTCTTC.

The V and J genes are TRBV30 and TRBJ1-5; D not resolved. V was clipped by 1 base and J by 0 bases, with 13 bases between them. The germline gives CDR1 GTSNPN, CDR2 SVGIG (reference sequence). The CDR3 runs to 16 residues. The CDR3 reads CAWSGGQPYSNQPQHF. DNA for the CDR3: TGTGCCTGGAGTGGTGGGCAGCCATATAGCAATCAGCCCCAGCATTTT.